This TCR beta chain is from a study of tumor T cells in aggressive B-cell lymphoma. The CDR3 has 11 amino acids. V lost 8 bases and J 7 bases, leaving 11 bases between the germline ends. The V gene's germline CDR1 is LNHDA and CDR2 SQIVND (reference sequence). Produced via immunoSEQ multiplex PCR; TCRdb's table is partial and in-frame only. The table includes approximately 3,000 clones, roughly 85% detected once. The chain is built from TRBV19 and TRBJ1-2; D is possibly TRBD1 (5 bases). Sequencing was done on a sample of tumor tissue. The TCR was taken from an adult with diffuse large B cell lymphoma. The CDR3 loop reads CASPGRGGYTF. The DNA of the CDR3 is TGTGCCAGTCCCGGAAGGGGTGGCTACACCTTC.